Below, one T cell receptor (beta chain) is given with its context. As yet, its antigen is unknown. This entry belongs to a study of PD-1 blockade in classical Hodgkin lymphoma. The overall study: Nivolumab 3 mg/kg was given intravenously every 2 weeks. Study results and caveats: Newly diagnosed and completely responding patients shared comparable baseline diversity.

Every patient was affected by relapse after autologous stem cell transplantation, while exposure to brentuximab vedotin was not uniform. Here immunoSEQ multiplex PCR was the method, and the copy in TCRdb shows in-frame clones only, minus some. The sample has about 58,000 clones, approximately 89% seen once. The CDR3 consists of 13 residues. Unmatched junction bases numbered 2, after V lost 3 bases and J lost 3 bases. Germline V gives CDR1 MGHDK, CDR2 SYGVNS. The clonotype originates from a human donor with classical Hodgkin lymphoma. The V call is TRBV25-1, the J call TRBJ2-7; 7 positions agree with TRBD1. The specimen comprised peripheral blood mononuclear cells (PBMCs), sampled before the second cycle of nivolumab. The CDR3 coding sequence is TGTGCCAGCAGTGAGACAGGGTTCTACGAGCAGTACTTC. Translating gives CASSETGFYEQYF.